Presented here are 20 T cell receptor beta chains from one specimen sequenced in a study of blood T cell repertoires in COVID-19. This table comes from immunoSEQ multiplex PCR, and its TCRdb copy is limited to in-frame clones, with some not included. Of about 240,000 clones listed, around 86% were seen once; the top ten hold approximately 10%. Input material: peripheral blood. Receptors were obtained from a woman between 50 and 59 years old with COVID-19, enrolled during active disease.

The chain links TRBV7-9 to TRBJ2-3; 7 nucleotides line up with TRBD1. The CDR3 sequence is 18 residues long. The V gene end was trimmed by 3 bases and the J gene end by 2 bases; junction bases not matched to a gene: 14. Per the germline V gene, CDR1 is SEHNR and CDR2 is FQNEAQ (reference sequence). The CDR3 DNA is TGTGCCAGCAGCTTCGAAAGGGGGCATTTCCCTTCCACAGATACGCAGTATTTT. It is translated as CASSFERGHFPSTDTQYF. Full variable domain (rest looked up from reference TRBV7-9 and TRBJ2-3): DTGVSQNPRHKITKRGQNVTFRCDPISEHNRLYWYRQTLGQGPEFLTYFQNEAQLEKSRLLSDRFSAERPKGSFSTLEIQRTEQGDSAMYLCASSFERGHFPSTDTQYFGPGTRLTVL.

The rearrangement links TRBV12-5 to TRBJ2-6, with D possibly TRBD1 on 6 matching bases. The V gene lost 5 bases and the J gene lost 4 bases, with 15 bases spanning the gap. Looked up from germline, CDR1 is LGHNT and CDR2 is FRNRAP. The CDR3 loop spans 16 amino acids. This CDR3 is CASGPNRETGANVLTF. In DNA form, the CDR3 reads TGTGCTAGTGGTCCTAACAGGGAGACCGGGGCCAACGTCCTGACTTTC.

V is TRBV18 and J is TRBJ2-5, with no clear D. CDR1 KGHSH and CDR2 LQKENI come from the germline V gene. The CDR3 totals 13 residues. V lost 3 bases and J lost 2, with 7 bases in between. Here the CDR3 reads CASSPELQETQYF. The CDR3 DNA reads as TGTGCCAGCTCACCTGAGCTACAAGAGACCCAGTACTTC.

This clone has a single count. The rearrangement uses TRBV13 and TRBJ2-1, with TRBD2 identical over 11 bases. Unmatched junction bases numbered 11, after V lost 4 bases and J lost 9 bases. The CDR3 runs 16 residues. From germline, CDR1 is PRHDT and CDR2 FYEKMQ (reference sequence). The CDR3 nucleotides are TGTGCCAGCAGCTCACCCCTAGCGGGGGGATCGGGTGAGCAGTTCTTC. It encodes CASSSPLAGGSGEQFF.

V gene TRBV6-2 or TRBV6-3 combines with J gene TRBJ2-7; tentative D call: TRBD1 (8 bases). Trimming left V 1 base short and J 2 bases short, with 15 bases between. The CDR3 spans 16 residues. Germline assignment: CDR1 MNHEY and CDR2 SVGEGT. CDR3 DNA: TGTGCCAGCAGTTACTTGGGAGGGACAGGACCCTACGAGCAGTACTTC. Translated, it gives CASSYLGGTGPYEQYF.

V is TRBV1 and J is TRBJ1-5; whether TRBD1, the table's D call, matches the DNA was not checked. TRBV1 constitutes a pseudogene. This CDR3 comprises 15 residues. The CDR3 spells CTSSQWDREEQPQHF. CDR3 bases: TGCACCAGCAGCCAATGGGACAGGGAGGAACAGCCCCAGCATTTT.

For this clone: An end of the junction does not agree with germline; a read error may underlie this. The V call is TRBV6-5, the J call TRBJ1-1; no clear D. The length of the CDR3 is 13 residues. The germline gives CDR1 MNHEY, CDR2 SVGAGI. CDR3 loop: CASSYSSNTEAFF. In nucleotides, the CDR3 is TGTGCCAGCAGCTACTCCTCGAACACTGAAGCTTTCTTT.

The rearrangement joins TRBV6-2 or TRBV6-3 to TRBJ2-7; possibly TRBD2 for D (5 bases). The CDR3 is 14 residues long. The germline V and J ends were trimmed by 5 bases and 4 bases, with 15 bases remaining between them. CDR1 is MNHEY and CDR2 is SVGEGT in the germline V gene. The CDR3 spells CASSRDRDRYEQYF. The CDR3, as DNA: TGTGCCAGCAGTCGCGACCGGGATAGATACGAGCAGTACTTC.

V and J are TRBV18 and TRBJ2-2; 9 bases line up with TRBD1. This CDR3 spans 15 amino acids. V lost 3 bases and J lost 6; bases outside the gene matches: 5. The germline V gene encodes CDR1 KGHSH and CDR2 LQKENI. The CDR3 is CASSPRDRVAGELFF. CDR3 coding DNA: TGTGCCAGCTCACCGCGGGACAGGGTGGCCGGGGAGCTGTTTTTT.

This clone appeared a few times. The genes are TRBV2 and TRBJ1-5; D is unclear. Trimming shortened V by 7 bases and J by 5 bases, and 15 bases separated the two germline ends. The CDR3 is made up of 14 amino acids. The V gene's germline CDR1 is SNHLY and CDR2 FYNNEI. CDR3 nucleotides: TGTGCCAGCACCTATGGGCGGGGTTATCAGCCCCAGCATTTT. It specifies CASTYGRGYQPQHF. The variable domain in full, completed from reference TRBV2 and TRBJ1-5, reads EPEVTQTPSHQVTQMGQEVILRCVPISNHLYFYWYRQILGQKVEFLVSFYNNEISEKSEIFDDQFSVERPDGSNFTLKIRSTKLEDSAMYFCASTYGRGYQPQHFGDGTRLSIL.

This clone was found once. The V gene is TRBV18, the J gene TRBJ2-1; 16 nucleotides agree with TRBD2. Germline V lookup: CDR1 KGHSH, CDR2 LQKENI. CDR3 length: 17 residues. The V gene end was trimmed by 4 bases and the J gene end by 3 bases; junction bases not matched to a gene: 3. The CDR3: CASSQGLAGGFYNEQFF. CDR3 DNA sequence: TGTGCCAGCTCACAGGGACTAGCGGGGGGGTTCTACAATGAGCAGTTCTTC. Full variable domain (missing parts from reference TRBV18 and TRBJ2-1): NAGVMQNPRHLVRRRGQEARLRCSPMKGHSHVYWYRQLPEEGLKFMVYLQKENIIDESGMPKERFSAEFPKEGPSILRIQQVVRGDSAAYFCASSQGLAGGFYNEQFFGPGTRLTVL.

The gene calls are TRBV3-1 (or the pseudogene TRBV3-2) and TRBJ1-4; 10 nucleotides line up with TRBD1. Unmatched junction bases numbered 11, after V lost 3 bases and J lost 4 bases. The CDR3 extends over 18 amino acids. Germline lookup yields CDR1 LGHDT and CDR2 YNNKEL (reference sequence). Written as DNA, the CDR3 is TGTGCCAGCAGCCACTGGGGAGGACAGGGGGGGAGTAATGAAAAACTGTTTTTT. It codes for CASSHWGGQGGSNEKLFF.

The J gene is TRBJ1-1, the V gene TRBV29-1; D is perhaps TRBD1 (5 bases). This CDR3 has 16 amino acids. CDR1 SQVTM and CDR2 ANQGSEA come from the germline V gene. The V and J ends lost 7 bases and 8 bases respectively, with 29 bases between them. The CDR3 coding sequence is TGCAGCGCAGAGAAGGGTTTCCAGGGACTGAGTCCCGAAGCTTTCTTT. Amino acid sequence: CSAEKGFQGLSPEAFF.

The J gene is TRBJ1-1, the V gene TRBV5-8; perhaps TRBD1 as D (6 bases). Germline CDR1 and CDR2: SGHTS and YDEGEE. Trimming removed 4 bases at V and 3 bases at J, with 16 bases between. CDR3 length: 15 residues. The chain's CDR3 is CASSSMDSLYTEAFF. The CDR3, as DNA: TGTGCCAGCAGCAGTATGGACAGCCTCTACACTGAAGCTTTCTTT.

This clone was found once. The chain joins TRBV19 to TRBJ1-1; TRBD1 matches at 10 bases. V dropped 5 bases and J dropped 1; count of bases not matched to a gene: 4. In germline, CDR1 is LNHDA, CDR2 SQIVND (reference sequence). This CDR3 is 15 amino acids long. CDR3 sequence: CASSPGTGANTEAFF. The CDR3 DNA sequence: TGTGCCAGTAGTCCCGGGACAGGGGCGAACACTGAAGCTTTCTTT.

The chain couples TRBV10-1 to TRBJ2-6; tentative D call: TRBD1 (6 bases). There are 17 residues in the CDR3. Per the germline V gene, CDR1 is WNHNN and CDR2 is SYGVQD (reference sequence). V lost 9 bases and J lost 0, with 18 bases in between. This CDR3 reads CASLGSLDSSGANVLTF. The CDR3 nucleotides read TGCGCCAGTTTGGGGAGTTTGGACAGCTCTGGGGCCAACGTCCTGACTTTC.

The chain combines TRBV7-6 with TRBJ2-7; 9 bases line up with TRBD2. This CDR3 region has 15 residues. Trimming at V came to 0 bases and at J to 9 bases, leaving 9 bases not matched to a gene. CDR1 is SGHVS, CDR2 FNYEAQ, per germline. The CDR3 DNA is TGTGCCAGCAGCTTAGCTCGGGTAGCGGGGGACTTGCAGTACTTC. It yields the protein CASSLARVAGDLQYF.

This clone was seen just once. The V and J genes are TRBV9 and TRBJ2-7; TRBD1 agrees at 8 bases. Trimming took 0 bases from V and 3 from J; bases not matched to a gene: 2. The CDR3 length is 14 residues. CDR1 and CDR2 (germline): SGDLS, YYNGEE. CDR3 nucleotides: TGTGCCAGCAGCGTAGCCACAGGGGGCTACGAGCAGTACTTC. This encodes CASSVATGGYEQYF.

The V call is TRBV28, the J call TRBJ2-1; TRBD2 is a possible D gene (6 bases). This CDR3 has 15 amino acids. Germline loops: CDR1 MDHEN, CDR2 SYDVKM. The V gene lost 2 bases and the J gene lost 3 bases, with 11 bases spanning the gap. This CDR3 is CASSLGPGLYNEQFF. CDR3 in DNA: TGTGCCAGCAGTTTAGGTCCGGGACTCTACAATGAGCAGTTCTTC.

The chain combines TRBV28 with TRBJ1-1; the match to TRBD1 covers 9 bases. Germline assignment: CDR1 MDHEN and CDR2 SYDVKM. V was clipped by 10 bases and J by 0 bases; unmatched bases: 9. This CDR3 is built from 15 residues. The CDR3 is CATTWTGAMNTEAFF. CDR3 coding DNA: TGTGCCACAACTTGGACAGGGGCGATGAACACTGAAGCTTTCTTT.